One TCR beta chain is described in this entry. What it recognizes is unknown. The PCR was carried out with 60 Vbeta primers and 13 Jbeta primers. Produced via immunoSEQ multiplex PCR; TCRdb's table is partial and in-frame only. The sample includes about 210,000 clones, approximately 85% of them seen just once. Between the trimmed V and J ends, which lost 6 bases and 0 bases, there was a span of 12 bases. CDR3 length: 14 amino acids. The germline gives CDR1 GTSNPN, CDR2 SVGIG (reference sequence). The data derive from a study of cytomegalovirus exposure and HLA in healthy donors. Overall study: In a previous analysis, 110 million or so unique TCR beta sequences were found from 150 million to 200 million T cells. Among several hundred genotyped donors, around 80% fell in the Caucasian-associated ancestry cluster.

Study-wide results and caveats: Prior analysis indicated that the majority of TCR beta V segments exhibited productivity approximately 87% or approximately 30% of the time. Approximately 18,000 TCR beta sequences were associated with HLA alleles at 0.05 false discovery rate in a later analysis.

Sequencing was performed on PBMCs. The J gene is TRBJ2-1, the V gene TRBV30; no clear D. This TCR was sampled from a girl aged 2-9 years in good health and CMV-seronegative. For the CDR3, the DNA is TGTGCCTGTGAATCGTGGAGCTCCTACAATGAGCAGTTCTTC. It yields the protein CACESWSSYNEQFF.